What follows describes a single T cell receptor (beta chain). Antigen specificity is unknown. J lost 1 base, V lost 7 bases, and 8 bases had no gene match. The CDR3 sequence is 15 residues long. CDR1 MNHNS and CDR2 SASEGT come from the germline V gene. TCRdb reprocessed the RT-PCR reads with MiXCR, giving one entry per CDR3 protein. The repertoire holds almost 600,000 distinct CDR3 sequences, with 13% to 15% as singletons. The data belong to a study of response to subunit inactivated influenza vaccine. Findings and limits, study-wide: After each seasonal influenza vaccination, few new T cells are recruited, the authors suggested.

Material: PBMCs from blood, obtained 11 to 12 days after vaccination. The chain is built from TRBV6-1 and TRBJ1-1; 8 bases are shared with TRBD1. The clonotype comes from a man aged 50 to 60 who received an inactivated influenza vaccine. This CDR3 is CASTKTGVGNTEAFF. The CDR3 bases are TGTGCCAGCACCAAGACAGGGGTCGGGAACACTGAAGCTTTCTTT.